This T cell receptor (beta chain) was retrieved from a study of blood T cell repertoires in COVID-19. Clinical histories supplied by participants themselves formed the basis of cohort assignment. V was shortened by 2 bases and J by 0 bases, with 7 bases between the two germline ends. The CDR3 covers 15 residues. Germline assignment: CDR1 KGHSH and CDR2 LQKENI. Notes on this clone: The same CDR3 is also encoded by other DNA sequences in this sample.

Profiling relied on immunoSEQ multiplex PCR, and the TCRdb table lists in-frame clones only, not all of them. The table includes some 250,000 clones, approximately 91% detected once. The source is a human donor in a cohort exposed to, infected with or recovered from COVID-19 (not recorded which). The donor label of this sample is uncertain. The sample taken for sequencing was PBMCs or T cells enriched from blood (not recorded which). The gene calls are TRBV18 and TRBJ2-2; weak D call: TRBD1 (6 bases). In DNA form, the CDR3 reads TGTGCCAGCTCACCAAGGACAGCGAACACCGGGGAGCTGTTTTTT. As protein: CASSPRTANTGELFF.